This TCR beta chain is drawn from a study of human CD8 memory T cell subsets. Germline lookup yields CDR1 SEHNR and CDR2 FQNEAQ (reference sequence). CDR3 length: 17 residues. Researchers made TCR beta libraries via UMI-labeled 5' RACE. From the 5' RACE reads, TCRdb lists one entry per CDR3 protein and no DNA. The sample holds 4,000 to 6,000 distinct CDR3 sequences. This clonotype registers medium-sized by frequency. The rearrangement uses TRBV7-9 and TRBJ2-5; TCRdb selects TRBD1, and the lack of DNA leaves this call unchecked. Input material: CD8+ T cells from PBMCs. This clonotype originated in a human donor in good health. The CDR3 spells CASSYGIPQDTEETQYF.